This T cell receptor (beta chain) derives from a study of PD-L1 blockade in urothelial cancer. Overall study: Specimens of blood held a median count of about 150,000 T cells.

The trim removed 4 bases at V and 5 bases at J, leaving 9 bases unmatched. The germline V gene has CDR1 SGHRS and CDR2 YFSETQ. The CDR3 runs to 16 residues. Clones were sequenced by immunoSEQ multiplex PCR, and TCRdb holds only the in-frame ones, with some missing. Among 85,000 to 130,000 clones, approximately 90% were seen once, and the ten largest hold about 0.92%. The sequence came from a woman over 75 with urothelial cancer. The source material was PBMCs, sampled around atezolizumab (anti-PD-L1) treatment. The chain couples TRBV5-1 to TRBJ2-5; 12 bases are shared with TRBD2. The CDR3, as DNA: TGCGCCAGCAGCACCTCGACTAGCGGGAGCGGTGAGACCCAGTACTTC. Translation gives CASSTSTSGSGETQYF.